This T cell receptor beta chain was sequenced in a study of blood T cell repertoires in COVID-19. Study-level background: Samples taken during acute and convalescent COVID-19 were collected in the United States, Italy and Spain.

CDR3 length: 18 amino acids. Losses at the gene ends were 3 bases for V and 0 bases for J; bases not matched to a gene: 7. The germline V gene has CDR1 SGDLS and CDR2 YYNGEE. Methods used by the authors: Amplifying reference gene primers gave estimates of nucleated cell counts. Clones were read by immunoSEQ multiplex PCR, and TCRdb kept only the in-frame ones, dropping some. That table gives V, J and clone size, and the DNA gave D and trimming. The table has some 30,000 clones, 75% to 90% seen once; the top ten hold less than 6.5%. This chain uses TRBV9 with TRBJ2-3; 13 bases align to TRBD2. This receptor was obtained from a man aged 55 to 70 with active COVID-19. Material: peripheral blood. The CDR3 is CASSARLAGGPSTDTQYF. CDR3 sequence (DNA): TGTGCCAGCAGCGCCAGACTAGCGGGGGGCCCTAGCACAGATACGCAGTATTTT. The full variable domain, with the rest looked up from reference TRBV9 and TRBJ2-3, is DSGVTQTPKHLITATGQRVTLRCSPRSGDLSVYWYQQSLDQGLQFLIQYYNGEERAKGNILERFSAQQFPDLHSELNLSSLELGDSALYFCASSARLAGGPSTDTQYFGPGTRLTVL.